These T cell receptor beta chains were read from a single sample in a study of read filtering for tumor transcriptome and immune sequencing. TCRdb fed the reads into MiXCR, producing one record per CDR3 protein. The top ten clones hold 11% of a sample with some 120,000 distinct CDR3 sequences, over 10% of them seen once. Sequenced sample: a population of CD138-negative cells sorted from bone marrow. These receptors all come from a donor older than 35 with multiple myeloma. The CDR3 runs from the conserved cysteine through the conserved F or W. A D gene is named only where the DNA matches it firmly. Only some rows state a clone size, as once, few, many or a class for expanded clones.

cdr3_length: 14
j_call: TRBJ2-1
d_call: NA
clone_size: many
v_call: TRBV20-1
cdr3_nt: TGCAGTGCTAGAGCGGACTTCTCCTACAATGAGCAGTTCTTC
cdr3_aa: CSARADFSYNEQFF

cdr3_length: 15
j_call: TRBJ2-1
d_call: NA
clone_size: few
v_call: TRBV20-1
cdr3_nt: TGCAGTGCTAGAGAGGGGGGGCTAGATAGGAATGAGCAGTTCTTC
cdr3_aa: CSAREGGLDRNEQFF

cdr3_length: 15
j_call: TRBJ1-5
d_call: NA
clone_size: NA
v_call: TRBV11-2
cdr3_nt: TGTGCCAGCGGCTCAGGAGGAGGGGGAGGCCAGCCCCAGCATTTT
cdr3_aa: CASGSGGGGGQPQHF

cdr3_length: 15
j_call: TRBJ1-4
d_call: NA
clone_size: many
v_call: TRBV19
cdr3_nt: TGTGCCAGTATGGGGGCCCGGGGACGTGATGAAAAACTGTTTTTT
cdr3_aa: CASMGARGRDEKLFF

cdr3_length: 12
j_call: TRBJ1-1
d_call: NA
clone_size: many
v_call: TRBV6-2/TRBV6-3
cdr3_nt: TGTGCCAGCAGTCGACAGCACACTGAAGCTTTCTTT
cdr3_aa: CASSRQHTEAFF

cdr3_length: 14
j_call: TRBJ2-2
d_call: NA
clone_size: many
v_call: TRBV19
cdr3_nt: TGTGCCAGTAGTATTAACAGGGAGGCCGGGGAGCTGTTTTTT
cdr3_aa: CASSINREAGELFF

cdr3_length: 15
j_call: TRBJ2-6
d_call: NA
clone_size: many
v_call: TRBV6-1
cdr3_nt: TGTGCCAGCAGTGAAGAACCCTCTGGGGCCAACGTCCTGACTTTC
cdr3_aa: CASSEEPSGANVLTF

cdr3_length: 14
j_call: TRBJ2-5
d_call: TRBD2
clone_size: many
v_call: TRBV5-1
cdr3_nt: TGCGCCAGCAGCTGGGGGGGATCTAAAGAGACCCAGTACTTC
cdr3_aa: CASSWGGSKETQYF

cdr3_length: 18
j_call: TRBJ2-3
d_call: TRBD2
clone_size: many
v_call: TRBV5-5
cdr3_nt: TGTGCCAGCAGCTTGTTGGCTAGCGGGGGTCAACACACAGATACGCAGTATTTT
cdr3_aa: CASSLLASGGQHTDTQYF

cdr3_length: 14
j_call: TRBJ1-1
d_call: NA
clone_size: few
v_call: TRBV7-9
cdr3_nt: TGTGCCAGCAGCTTAGGACAAATAAACACTGAAGCTTTCTTT
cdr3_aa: CASSLGQINTEAFF

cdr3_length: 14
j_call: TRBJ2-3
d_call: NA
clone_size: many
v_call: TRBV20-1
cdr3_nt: TGCAGTGTGTCGACAGGCGATGGGGCAGATACGCAGTATTTT
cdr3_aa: CSVSTGDGADTQYF

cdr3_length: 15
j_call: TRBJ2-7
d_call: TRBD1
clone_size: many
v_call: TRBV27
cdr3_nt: TGTGCCAGCAGTTTGACAGGGGGCCCCTTCTACGAGCAGTACTTC
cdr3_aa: CASSLTGGPFYEQYF

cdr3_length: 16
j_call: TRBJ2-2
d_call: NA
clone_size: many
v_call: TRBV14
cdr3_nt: TGTGCCAGCAGCCAGGAACTGGACTTACGCACCGGGGAGCTGTTTTTT
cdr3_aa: CASSQELDLRTGELFF

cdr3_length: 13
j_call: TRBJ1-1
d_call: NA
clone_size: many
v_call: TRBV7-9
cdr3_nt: TGTGCCAGCAGCTTAGAACAGGGCGGTGAAGCTTTCTTT
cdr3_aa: CASSLEQGGEAFF

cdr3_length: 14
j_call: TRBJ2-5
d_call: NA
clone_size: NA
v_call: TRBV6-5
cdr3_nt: TGTGCCAGCAGTTACAGGGGGGTCGATGAGACCCAGTACTTC
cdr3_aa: CASSYRGVDETQYF

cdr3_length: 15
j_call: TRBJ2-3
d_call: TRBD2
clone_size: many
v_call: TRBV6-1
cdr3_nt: TGTGCCAGCAGTGAATATAGCGGGGGGGTGGATACGCAGTATTTT
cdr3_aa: CASSEYSGGVDTQYF

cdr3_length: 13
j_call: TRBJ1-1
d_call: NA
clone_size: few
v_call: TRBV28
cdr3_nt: TGTGCCAGCAGTTTAAACAGGGCAGGCGAAGCTTTCTTT
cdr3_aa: CASSLNRAGEAFF

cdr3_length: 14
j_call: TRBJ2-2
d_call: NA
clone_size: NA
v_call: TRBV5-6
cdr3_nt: TGTGCCAGCACCCTTGACCCCGCCACCGGGGAGCTGTCTTTT
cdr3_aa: CASTLDPATGELSF

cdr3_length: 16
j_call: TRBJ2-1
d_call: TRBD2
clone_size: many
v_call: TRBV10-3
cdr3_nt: TGTGCCATCAGTGGAGAACTAGCGGGGGGGCTAAATGAGCAGTTCTTC
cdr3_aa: CAISGELAGGLNEQFF

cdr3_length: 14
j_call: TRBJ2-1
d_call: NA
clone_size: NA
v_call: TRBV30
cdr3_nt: TGTGCCTGGAGTGTAGCGGAGCAGCGCAATGAGCAGTTCTTC
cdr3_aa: CAWSVAEQRNEQFF

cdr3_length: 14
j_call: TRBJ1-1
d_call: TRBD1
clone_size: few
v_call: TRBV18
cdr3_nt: TGTGCCAGCTCAAAGACAGGGGGTAACGCTGAAGCTTTCTTT
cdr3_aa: CASSKTGGNAEAFF

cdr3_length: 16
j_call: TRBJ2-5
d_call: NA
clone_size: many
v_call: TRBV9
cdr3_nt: TGTGCCAGCAGTAAGAACCGGGACCCCATGGGTTCGGCCCAGTACTTC
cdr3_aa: CASSKNRDPMGSAQYF

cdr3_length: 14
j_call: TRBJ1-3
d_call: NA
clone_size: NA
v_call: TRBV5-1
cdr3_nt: TGCGCCTGCAGCAAAAATAGTGATGGAAACACCATATATTTT
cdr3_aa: CACSKNSDGNTIYF

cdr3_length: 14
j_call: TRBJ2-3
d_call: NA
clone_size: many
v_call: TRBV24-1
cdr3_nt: TGTGCCACCAGTGCAAGGGGGGGGACAGATACGCAGTATTTT
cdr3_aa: CATSARGGTDTQYF

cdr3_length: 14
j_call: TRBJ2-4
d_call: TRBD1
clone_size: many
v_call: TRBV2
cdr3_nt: TGTGCCAGCAGCTTGACAGGGACCCAAAACATTCAGTACTTC
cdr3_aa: CASSLTGTQNIQYF

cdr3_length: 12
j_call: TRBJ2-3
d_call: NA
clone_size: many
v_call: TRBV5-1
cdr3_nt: TGCGCCAGCAGCTTTTTGGAGGATACGCAGTATTTT
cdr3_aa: CASSFLEDTQYF

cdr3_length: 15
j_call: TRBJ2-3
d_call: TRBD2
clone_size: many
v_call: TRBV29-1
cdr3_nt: TGCAGCGTTGCCAGGGAGCGGGGGCCGGGGGATACGCAGTATTTT
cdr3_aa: CSVARERGPGDTQYF

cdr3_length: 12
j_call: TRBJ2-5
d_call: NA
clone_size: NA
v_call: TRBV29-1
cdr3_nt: TGCAGCGTTGATCGTCAGGGCGAGACCCAGTACTTC
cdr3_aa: CSVDRQGETQYF

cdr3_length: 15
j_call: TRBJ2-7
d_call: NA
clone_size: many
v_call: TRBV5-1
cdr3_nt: TGCGCCAGCAGCTTGGGCCCCCCTGAGACCTACGAGCAGTACTTC
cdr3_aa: CASSLGPPETYEQYF

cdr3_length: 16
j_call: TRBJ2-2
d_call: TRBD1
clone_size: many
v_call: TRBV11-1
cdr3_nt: TGTGCCAGCAGCTATCGAACCGGGACAGACACCGGGGAGCTGTTTTTT
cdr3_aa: CASSYRTGTDTGELFF

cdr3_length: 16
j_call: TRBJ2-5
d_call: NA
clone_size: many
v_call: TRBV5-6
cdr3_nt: TGTGCCAGCAGCTTGTGGGGACAATCGTACCAAGAGACCCAGTACTTC
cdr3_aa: CASSLWGQSYQETQYF

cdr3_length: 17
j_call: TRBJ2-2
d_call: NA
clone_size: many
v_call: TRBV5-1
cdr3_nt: TGCGCCAGCAGCTTAGGCGTAATAGGGGCGAACACCGGGGAGCTGTTTTTT
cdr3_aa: CASSLGVIGANTGELFF

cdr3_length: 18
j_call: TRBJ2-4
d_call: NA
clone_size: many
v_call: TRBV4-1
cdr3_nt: TGCGCCAGCAGCCAAGATATTGGAGGTCAGGGAGCCAAAAACATTCAGTACTTC
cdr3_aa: CASSQDIGGQGAKNIQYF

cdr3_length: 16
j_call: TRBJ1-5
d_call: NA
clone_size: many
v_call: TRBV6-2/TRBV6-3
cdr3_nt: TGTGCCAGCAGTTACTCGATGGGACTCTTAAATCAGCCCCAGCATTTT
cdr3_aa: CASSYSMGLLNQPQHF

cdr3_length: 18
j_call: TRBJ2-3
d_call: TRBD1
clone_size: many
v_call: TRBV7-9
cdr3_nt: TGTGCCAGCAGCAAGGGACAGGGCTCCGGTAGAAGCACAGATACGCAGTATTTT
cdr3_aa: CASSKGQGSGRSTDTQYF

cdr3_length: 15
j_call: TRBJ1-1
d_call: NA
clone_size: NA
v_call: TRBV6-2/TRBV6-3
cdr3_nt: TGTGTCAGCAGTTCCGAGGGTTTTGGGAACACTGAAGCTTTCTTT
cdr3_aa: CVSSSEGFGNTEAFF

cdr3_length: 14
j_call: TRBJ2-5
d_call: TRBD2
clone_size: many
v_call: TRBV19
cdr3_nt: TGTGCCAGTAGTACCGGGGGGGGAGTGGAGACCCAGTACTTC
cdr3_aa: CASSTGGGVETQYF

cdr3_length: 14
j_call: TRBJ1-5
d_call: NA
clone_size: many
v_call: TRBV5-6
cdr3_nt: TGTGCCAGCAGCCTCGGGACCGGTAGTGTGCCCCAGCATTTT
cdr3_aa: CASSLGTGSVPQHF

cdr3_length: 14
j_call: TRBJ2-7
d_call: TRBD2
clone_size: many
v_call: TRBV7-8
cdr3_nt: TGTGCCAGCAGCTATAGACTAGCGGGAGACGAGCAGTACTTC
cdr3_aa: CASSYRLAGDEQYF

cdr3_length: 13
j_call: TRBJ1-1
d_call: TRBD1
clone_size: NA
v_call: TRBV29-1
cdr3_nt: TGCAGCGTTTCCGGGACAGTGGACACTGAAGCTTTCTTC
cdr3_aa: CSVSGTVDTEAFF

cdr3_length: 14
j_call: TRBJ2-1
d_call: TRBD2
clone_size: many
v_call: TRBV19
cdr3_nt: TGTGCCAGTATCCCGGCTAGCGGGAGTCATGAGCAGTTCTTC
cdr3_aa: CASIPASGSHEQFF

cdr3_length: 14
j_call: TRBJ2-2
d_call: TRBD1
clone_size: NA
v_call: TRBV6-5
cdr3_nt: TGTGCCCGCAGTCGGGACAGGGTGGGCGGGGAGCTGTTTTTT
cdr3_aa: CARSRDRVGGELFF

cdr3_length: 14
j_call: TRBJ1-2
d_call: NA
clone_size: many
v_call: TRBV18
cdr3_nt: TGTGCCAGCTCACCAAGGTCCGACAGCTATGGCTACACCTTC
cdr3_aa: CASSPRSDSYGYTF

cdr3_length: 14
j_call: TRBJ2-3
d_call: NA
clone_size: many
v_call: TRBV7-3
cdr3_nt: TGTGCCAGCAGCATCGCCGGGAGCACAGATACGCAGTATTTT
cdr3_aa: CASSIAGSTDTQYF

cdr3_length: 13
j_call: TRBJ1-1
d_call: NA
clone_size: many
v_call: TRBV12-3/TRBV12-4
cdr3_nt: TGTGCCAGCAGTAGAGCTTTGAACACTGAAGCTTTCTTT
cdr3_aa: CASSRALNTEAFF

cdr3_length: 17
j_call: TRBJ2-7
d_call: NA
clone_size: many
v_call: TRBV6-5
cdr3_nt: TGTGCCAGCAGTTACACCGGGATGGGGACAATAAATTACGAGCAGTACTTC
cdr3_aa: CASSYTGMGTINYEQYF

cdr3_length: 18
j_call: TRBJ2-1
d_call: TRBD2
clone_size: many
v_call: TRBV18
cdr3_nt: TGTGCCAGCTCCCCCTCAGCTTCAGCGGGAGTGGCCTACAATGAGCAGTTCTTC
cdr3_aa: CASSPSASAGVAYNEQFF

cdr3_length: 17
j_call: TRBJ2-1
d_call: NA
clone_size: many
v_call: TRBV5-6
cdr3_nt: TGTGCCAGCAGCTTGGCTGGTAGGGGTCGGTCCTACAATGAGCAGTTCTTC
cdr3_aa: CASSLAGRGRSYNEQFF

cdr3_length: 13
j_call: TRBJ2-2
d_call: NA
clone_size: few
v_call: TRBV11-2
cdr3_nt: TGTGCCAGCAGATGGACTCGGGCCGAGGAGCTGTTTTTT
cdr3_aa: CASRWTRAEELFF

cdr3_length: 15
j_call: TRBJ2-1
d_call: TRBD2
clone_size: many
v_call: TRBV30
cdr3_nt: TGTGCCTGGAGTCCAGGACTAGCGGGCAACAATGAGCAGTTCTTC
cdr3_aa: CAWSPGLAGNNEQFF

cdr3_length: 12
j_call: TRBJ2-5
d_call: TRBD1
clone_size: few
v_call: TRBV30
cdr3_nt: TGTGCCTGCTCCGGGACAGGGCGAACCCAGTACTTC
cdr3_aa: CACSGTGRTQYF

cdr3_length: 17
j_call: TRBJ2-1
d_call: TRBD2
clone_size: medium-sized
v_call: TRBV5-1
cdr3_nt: TGCGCCAGCAGCTTTTCGGGACTAGTCTCCTCCTACAATGAGCAGTTCTTC
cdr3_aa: CASSFSGLVSSYNEQFF

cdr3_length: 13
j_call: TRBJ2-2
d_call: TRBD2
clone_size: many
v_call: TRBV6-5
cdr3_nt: TGTGCCAGCAGCATACTAGCGAGCGGGGAGCTGTTTTTT
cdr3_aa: CASSILASGELFF

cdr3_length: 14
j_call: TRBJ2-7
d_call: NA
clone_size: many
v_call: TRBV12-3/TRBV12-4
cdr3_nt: TGTGCCAGCAGCCACGGGATCACTATGGCCGAGCAGTACTTC
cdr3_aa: CASSHGITMAEQYF

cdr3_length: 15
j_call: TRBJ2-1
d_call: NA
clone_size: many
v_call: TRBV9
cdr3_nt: TGTGCCAGCAGCGTAGAGCCCCTAGCGTACAATGAGCAGTTCTTC
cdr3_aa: CASSVEPLAYNEQFF